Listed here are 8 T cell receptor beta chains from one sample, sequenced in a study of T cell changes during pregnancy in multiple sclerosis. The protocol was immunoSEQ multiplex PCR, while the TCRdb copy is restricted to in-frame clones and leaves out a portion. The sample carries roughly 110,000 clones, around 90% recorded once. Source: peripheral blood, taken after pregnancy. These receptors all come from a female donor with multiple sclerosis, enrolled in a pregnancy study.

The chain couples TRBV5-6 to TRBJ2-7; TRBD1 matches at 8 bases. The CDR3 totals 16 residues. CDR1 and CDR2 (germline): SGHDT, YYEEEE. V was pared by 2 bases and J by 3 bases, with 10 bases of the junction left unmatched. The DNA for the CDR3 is TGTGCCAGCAGCTTAAGATTTGGACAGGGAGGCTACGAGCAGTACTTC. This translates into CASSLRFGQGGYEQYF. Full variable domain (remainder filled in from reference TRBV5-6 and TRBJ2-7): DAGVTQSPTHLIKTRGQQVTLRCSPKSGHDTVSWYQQALGQGPQFIFQYYEEEERQRGNFPDRFSGHQFPNYSSELNVNALLLGDSALYLCASSLRFGQGGYEQYFGPGTRLTVT.

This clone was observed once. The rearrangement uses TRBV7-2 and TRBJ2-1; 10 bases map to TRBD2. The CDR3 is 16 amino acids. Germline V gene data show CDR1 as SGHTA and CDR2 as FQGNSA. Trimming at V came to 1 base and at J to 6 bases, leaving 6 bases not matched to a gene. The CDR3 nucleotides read TGTGCCAGCAGCTTAGAGCGGGGGGGTTACTTCAATGAGCAGTTCTTC. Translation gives CASSLERGGYFNEQFF.

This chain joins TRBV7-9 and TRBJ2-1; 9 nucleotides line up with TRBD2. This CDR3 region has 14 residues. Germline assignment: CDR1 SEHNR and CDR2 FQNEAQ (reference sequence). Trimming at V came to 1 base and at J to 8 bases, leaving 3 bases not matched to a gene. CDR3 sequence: CASSLVAGVDEQFF. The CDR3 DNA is TGTGCCAGCAGCTTAGTAGCGGGAGTCGATGAGCAGTTCTTC.

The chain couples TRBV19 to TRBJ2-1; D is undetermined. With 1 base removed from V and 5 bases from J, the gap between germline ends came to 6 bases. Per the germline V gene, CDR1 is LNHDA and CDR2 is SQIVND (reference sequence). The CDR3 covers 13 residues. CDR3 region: CASSIVRHNEQFF. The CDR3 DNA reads TGTGCCAGTAGTATAGTGCGCCACAATGAGCAGTTCTTC.

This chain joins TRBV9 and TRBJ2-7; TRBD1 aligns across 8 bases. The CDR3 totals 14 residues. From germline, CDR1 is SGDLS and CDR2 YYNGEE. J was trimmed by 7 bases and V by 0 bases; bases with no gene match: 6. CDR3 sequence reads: CASSVAQGAGEQYF. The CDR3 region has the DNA TGTGCCAGCAGCGTAGCCCAGGGGGCTGGGGAGCAGTACTTC.

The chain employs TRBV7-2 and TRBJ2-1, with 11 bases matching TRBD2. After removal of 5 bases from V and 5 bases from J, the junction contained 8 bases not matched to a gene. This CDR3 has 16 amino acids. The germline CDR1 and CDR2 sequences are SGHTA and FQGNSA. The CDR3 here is CASSLIGLAGHNEQFF. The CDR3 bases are TGTGCCAGCAGCCTAATAGGACTAGCGGGTCACAATGAGCAGTTCTTC.

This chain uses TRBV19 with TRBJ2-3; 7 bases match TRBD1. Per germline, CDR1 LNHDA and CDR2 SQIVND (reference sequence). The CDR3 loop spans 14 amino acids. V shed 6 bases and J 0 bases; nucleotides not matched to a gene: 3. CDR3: CASSTGVSTDTQYF. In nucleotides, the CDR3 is TGTGCCAGTAGCACAGGGGTGAGCACAGATACGCAGTATTTT.

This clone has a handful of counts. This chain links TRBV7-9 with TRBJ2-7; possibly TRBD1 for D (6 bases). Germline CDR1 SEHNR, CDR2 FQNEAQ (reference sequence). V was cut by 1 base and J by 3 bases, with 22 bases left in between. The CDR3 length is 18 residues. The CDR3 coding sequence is TGTGCCAGCAGCTTAGAGACCGGTAGAAGGGAAGGGGGCTACGAGCAGTACTTC. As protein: CASSLETGRREGGYEQYF. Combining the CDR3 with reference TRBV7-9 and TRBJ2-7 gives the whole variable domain DTGVSQNPRHKITKRGQNVTFRCDPISEHNRLYWYRQTLGQGPEFLTYFQNEAQLEKSRLLSDRFSAERPKGSFSTLEIQRTEQGDSAMYLCASSLETGRREGGYEQYFGPGTRLTVT.